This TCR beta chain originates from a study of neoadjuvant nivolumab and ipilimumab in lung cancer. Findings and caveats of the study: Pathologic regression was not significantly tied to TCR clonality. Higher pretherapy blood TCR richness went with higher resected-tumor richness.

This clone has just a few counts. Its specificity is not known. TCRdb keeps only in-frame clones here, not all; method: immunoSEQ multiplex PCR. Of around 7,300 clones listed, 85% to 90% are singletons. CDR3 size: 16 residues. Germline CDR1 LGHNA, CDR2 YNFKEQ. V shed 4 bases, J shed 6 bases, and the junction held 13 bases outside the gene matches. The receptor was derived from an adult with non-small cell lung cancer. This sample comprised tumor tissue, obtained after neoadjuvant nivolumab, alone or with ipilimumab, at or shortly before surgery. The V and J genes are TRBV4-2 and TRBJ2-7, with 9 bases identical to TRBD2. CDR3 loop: CASSPLWGLAIGEQYF. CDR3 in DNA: TGTGCCAGCAGCCCCCTGTGGGGACTAGCAATAGGCGAGCAGTACTTC.